The T cell receptor (beta chain) under discussion was sequenced for a study of T cells after yellow fever vaccination. Study-wide findings and caveats: The CD4 and CD8 compartments had a small share of their clonotypes in common. Abundant contaminating clonotypes from the bulk population could appear in FACS-sorted repertoires. In post-booster samples, most primary-vaccination clones reappeared (under 98% CD4, 70% to 90% CD8).

Worth noting for this clonotype: Its target is not known.

V was clipped by 6 bases and J by 7 bases, with 16 bases between them. CDR3 length: 14 residues. Germline values: CDR1 MNHEY, CDR2 SVGEGT. The authors made TCR cDNA by 5'RACE template switching, adding a universal primer site and UMIs. TCRdb reanalysed the 5' RACE reads using MiXCR and keeps one entry per CDR3 protein. In the table there are roughly 170,000 distinct CDR3 sequences, about a tenth of which are singletons. The sequencing used CD8+ T cells sorted from PBMCs, collected 45 days after the yellow fever booster vaccination. This chain joins TRBV6-2 or TRBV6-3 and TRBJ2-1; D perhaps matches TRBD2 (6 bases). The origin of this receptor is a man aged 18 to 29 who received the YFV17D yellow fever vaccine. The DNA for the CDR3 is TGTGCCAGCAGCCCAGGGACTTTACGAAATGAGCAGTTCTTC. Protein: CASSPGTLRNEQFF.